The text below deals with one T cell receptor beta chain. The antigen it binds to is not known. Per-base quality was not reported, and no clone a single base away is much larger than it. This sample is drawn from a study of T cell responses to AZD1222 COVID-19 vaccine (dated by TCRdb to the early 2020s). About the study as a whole: A total of approximately 240 trial participants underwent TCR sequencing, of whom some 210 received two doses of AZD1222 and about 25 received two doses of the MenACWY control vaccine. Trial participants were enrolled into age subgroups of 18-55, 56-69 and 70-plus years, which contained about 150, 28 and 57 TCR-sequenced participants, respectively.

The CDR3 goes from the cysteine to the phenylalanine over 14 residues. Only the CDR3 portion is preserved as DNA: 42 bases, with reading frame beginning at the first base. Trimming takes 8 bases from V and 3 bases from J, and the germline ends sit 14 bases apart. Per the germline V gene (reference sequence), LNHNV is the CDR1 and YYDKDF is the CDR2. Study-wide findings and limitations: Most participants were white British and females outnumbered males, and the authors suggested that clonal diversity may have been underestimated. After two AZD1222 doses, spike-specific TCR breadth and depth were significantly higher than at day 0 and than in MenACWY recipients. Because no day 14 peak-response samples were available, the repertoires could be characterized only after the peak T cell response. In the small 56-69-year group, the increase in depth fell short of significance, most likely because of low power. Only a handful of AZD1222 recipients were SARS-CoV-2 seropositive at baseline, limiting conclusions about previously exposed vaccinees. Epitopes outside the regions mutated in the B.1.351 and B.1.1.7 variants were reportedly recognized by nearly half of the unique spike-specific TCRs. The whole spike protein was spanned by vaccine-associated CD4 TCRs, and dominant responses were seen in regions 160-218 and 743-854.

The sample's time point, from its label and the paper: about 28 days (+/-7) after the second vaccine dose. AZD1222 recipients given second doses at about 4 weeks or at about 12 weeks were pooled, since spike-specific TCR depth and breadth were not found to differ between the two schedules. Samples from vaccinated people were obtained from the UK trials COV001 and COV002, which included a single-blind randomized controlled phase 2/3 trial of AZD1222 (ChAdOx1 nCoV-19) in healthy adults. For TCRbeta chain sequencing, PBMC samples from trial participants were taken at day 0 and at day 28 after the second dose. The CDR3 regions of human TCRbeta chains were analyzed by immunosequencing. Processing in the source paper ran as follows. TCRs in the repertoires were matched against a reference library of SARS-CoV-2-specific TCRs that had been generated with the MIRA antigen-specificity platform. Breadth meant the fraction of unique TCRs that were SARS-CoV-2-associated, whereas depth meant the fraction of total T cells that were SARS-CoV-2-associated. Using the MIRA data, each spike-specific TCR was mapped to the spike region that the TCR reacts to and placed in a CD4 or CD8 class. Log10-transformed breadth and depth values were compared by one-way ANOVA with Sidak's multiple comparisons tests. Entries here come from immuneACCESS through TCRdb and include only in-frame sequences with V and J called. Some clones fail to appear in such tables; in the studies checked, an unresolved V gene covers under half of the shortfall, and the cause of the remainder is unknown. V, J and clone size are those of that table, while D and trimming were read from the DNA. Across this sample there are around 120,000 clones, with 80% to 95% seen only once. About 1.1% of the sample lies in the top ten.

This clonotype was obtained from an adult who received the AZD1222 COVID-19 vaccine. This chain is built from TRBV15 and TRBJ2-1, with an unclear D gene assignment. Specimen: peripheral blood, collected 28 days after the second AZD1222 dose. The CDR3 loop reads CATSRSKNYNEQFF. At the DNA level, the sequence is TGTGCCACCTCTCGGAGTAAAAACTACAATGAGCAGTTCTTC.